Listed here is a single T cell receptor beta chain. The unique tags termed UMIs, each holding a 6-nucleotide sample barcode, were added by means of template switching. TCRdb reprocessed the 5' RACE reads, with one entry per CDR3 protein and no DNA. The sample table sets out roughly 330,000 distinct CDR3 sequences. Blood samples of approximately 2.3 ml were drawn from every donor. The data were obtained in a study of monozygotic twins with inflammatory bowel disease. The length of the CDR3 is 14 residues. From germline, CDR1 is DFQATT and CDR2 SNEGSKA (reference sequence). Sequenced input: blood. The chain combines TRBV20-1 with TRBJ1-1; the D call from TCRdb, TRBD1, cannot be confirmed without DNA. This receptor was obtained from a human donor with ulcerative colitis or Crohn's disease, or a healthy co-twin of an affected twin (not recorded which). CDR3 amino acids: CSASLGKGSTEAFF.